Listed here is a single T cell receptor beta chain. The antigen remains unidentified. The data derive from a study of shared clonotypes between healthy human individuals. Notes on the study in general: Generation of non-shared clonotypes was less probable than generation of clonotypes shared by all four donors.

Produced via immunoSEQ multiplex PCR; TCRdb's table is partial and in-frame only. The data show roughly 2.4 million clones, roughly 95% seen once. Germline CDR1 reads MDHEN; CDR2 reads SYDVKM. V dropped 5 bases and J dropped 3; count of bases not matched to a gene: 4. The CDR3 runs to 15 residues. The TCR originated in a man aged 18-30 years in good health. The sample was naive CD4+ T cells sorted from blood. Documented subset: CD45RA+ positively selected. The chain recombines TRBV28 with TRBJ2-5; 12 bases are shared with TRBD2. The CDR3 spells CASSTSGGIKETQYF. As DNA, the CDR3 is TGTGCCAGCAGTACTAGCGGGGGGATAAAAGAGACCCAGTACTTC.